This T cell receptor beta chain originates from a study of cytomegalovirus exposure and HLA in healthy donors. This PCR relied on a set of 60 Vbeta primers and 13 Jbeta primers. TCRdb's table, derived via immunoSEQ multiplex PCR, lists solely in-frame clones and lacks some. In the table there are over 130,000 clones, approximately 65% of which are singletons. In this sample, this clone turned up once. In the same sample, other DNA sequences code for this CDR3. The sequenced sample consisted of PBMCs. This receptor was identified in an older woman in good health and CMV-seronegative.

CDR3 sequence (DNA): TGTGCCAGCAGTTTCCGCGGGGGGCCCACAGATACGCAGTATTTT. Amino acids: CASSFRGGPTDTQYF. The chain has TRBV27 and TRBJ2-3; 8 bases agree with TRBD2. V lost 3 bases and J lost 2; bases outside the gene matches: 4. Per germline, CDR1 MNHEY and CDR2 SMNVEV (reference sequence). The CDR3 covers 15 residues.